A single sample gave rise to the 20 T cell receptor beta chains below, sequenced in a study of OX40 agonist ivuxolimab in advanced cancers. Profiled with immunoSEQ multiplex PCR; TCRdb holds only in-frame clones, not every one. This table holds 35,000 to 50,000 clones, approximately 90% found once. The sequenced sample was CD4+ or CD8+ T cells sorted from blood, obtained in a trial of the OX40 agonist ivuxolimab. Receptors originate from an adult with an advanced solid tumor such as melanoma, head and neck, liver or kidney cancer.

This chain links TRBV4-1 with TRBJ2-1; 14 bases are shared with TRBD2. This CDR3 region has 20 residues. The V gene end was trimmed by 0 bases and the J gene end by 3 bases; junction bases not matched to a gene: 10. CDR1 is MGHRA, CDR2 YSYEKL, per germline. CDR3 in DNA: TGCGCCAGCAGCCAAGAAACCGGGACTAGCGGGAGTTCTTTCTACAATGAGCAGTTCTTC. As protein: CASSQETGTSGSSFYNEQFF.

The gene calls are TRBV30 and TRBJ2-7; no definite D call. The germline CDR1 and CDR2 sequences are GTSNPN and SVGIG (reference sequence). V shed 2 bases and J shed 1 base, with 3 bases lying between them. The CDR3 has 11 amino acids. The CDR3 bases are TGTGCCTGGAGTTTTTCCTACGAGCAGTACTTC. Its protein is CAWSFSYEQYF.

CDR3 coding DNA: TGTGCCAGCAGCCCCCGACAGGGTTTTAACTATGGCTACACCTTC. It specifies CASSPRQGFNYGYTF. V gene TRBV9 combines with J gene TRBJ1-2; 7 bases map to TRBD1. The V segment lost 4 bases and the J segment 1 base; nucleotides outside the gene matches: 7. CDR3 length: 15 amino acids. Germline V CDR1 and CDR2: SGDLS, YYNGEE.

The genes are TRBV29-1 and TRBJ1-1; D call uncertain. Trimming removed 4 bases at V and 0 bases at J, with 6 bases between. This CDR3 has 12 amino acids. Per the germline V gene, CDR1 is SQVTM and CDR2 is ANQGSEA. The DNA for the CDR3 is TGCAGCGTTGGGCCGATGAACACTGAAGCTTTCTTT. Translation gives CSVGPMNTEAFF.

The chain employs TRBV9 and TRBJ1-1; D unclear. CDR3 size: 13 residues. V was cut by 0 bases and J by 0 bases, with 3 bases left in between. Germline V gene sequence: CDR1 SGDLS, CDR2 YYNGEE. The CDR3 spells CASSVALNTEAFF. As DNA, the CDR3 is TGTGCCAGCAGCGTAGCCCTGAACACTGAAGCTTTCTTT. Based on the CDR3 plus reference TRBV9 and TRBJ1-1, the full variable domain is DSGVTQTPKHLITATGQRVTLRCSPRSGDLSVYWYQQSLDQGLQFLIQYYNGEERAKGNILERFSAQQFPDLHSELNLSSLELGDSALYFCASSVALNTEAFFGQGTRLTVV.

V is TRBV10-2 and J is TRBJ2-3; tentatively, D is TRBD1 or TRBD2 (5 bases each). Trimming shortened V by 6 bases and J by 4 bases, and 20 bases separated the two germline ends. This CDR3 has 16 residues. CDR1 and CDR2 from the germline V gene are WSHSY and SAAADI. CDR3: CASRIGTATGSDTQYF. The CDR3 DNA follows: TGCGCCAGCAGGATTGGGACCGCCACGGGCTCAGATACGCAGTATTTT.

The rearrangement uses TRBV9 and TRBJ1-5; 8 bases line up with TRBD1. The CDR3 has 16 residues. Losses at the gene ends were 9 bases for V and 7 bases for J; bases not matched to a gene: 18. Looked up from germline, CDR1 is SGDLS and CDR2 is YYNGEE. For the CDR3, the DNA is TGTGCCACCATGGACAGGGACCAACTACCTAACCAGCCCCAGCATTTT. Amino acids: CATMDRDQLPNQPQHF.

The chain has TRBV18 and TRBJ2-7; the match to TRBD1 covers 10 bases. The germline gives CDR1 KGHSH, CDR2 LQKENI. V dropped 4 bases and J dropped 0; count of bases not matched to a gene: 6. The CDR3 is made up of 16 amino acids. The CDR3 sequence: CASSRSDRGHSYEQYF. CDR3 sequence (DNA): TGTGCCAGCTCACGAAGTGACAGGGGGCACTCCTACGAGCAGTACTTC. Complete variable domain (other parts from reference TRBV18 and TRBJ2-7): NAGVMQNPRHLVRRRGQEARLRCSPMKGHSHVYWYRQLPEEGLKFMVYLQKENIIDESGMPKERFSAEFPKEGPSILRIQQVVRGDSAAYFCASSRSDRGHSYEQYFGPGTRLTVT.

The CDR3 reads CSAQVTDTQYF. The DNA of the CDR3 is TGCAGTGCCCAAGTTACAGATACGCAGTATTTT. The chain has TRBV20-1 and TRBJ2-3; D is uncertain. Trimming removed 6 bases at V and 3 bases at J, with 7 bases between. CDR3 length: 11 residues. Per germline, CDR1 DFQATT and CDR2 SNEGSKA (reference sequence).

This clone was seen once. The rearrangement joins TRBV7-2 to TRBJ2-1, with 10 bases matching TRBD2. Germline V gene sequence: CDR1 SGHTA, CDR2 FQGNSA. The CDR3 covers 16 residues. V trimming: 0 bases; J trimming: 4 bases; junction bases outside the gene matches: 3. CDR3 amino acids: CASSLAGTSAYNEQFF. The CDR3 coding sequence is TGTGCCAGCAGCTTAGCAGGGACTAGCGCTTACAATGAGCAGTTCTTC.

The rearrangement links TRBV27 to TRBJ1-2, with 10 bases aligning to TRBD1. CDR1 and CDR2 from the germline V gene are MNHEY and SMNVEV (reference sequence). Germline trimming cut 7 bases from V and 4 bases from J; bases unmatched to any gene: 9. CDR3 length: 15 amino acids. Here the CDR3 reads CASMPGDRGSYGYTF. CDR3 nucleotides: TGTGCCAGCATGCCGGGGGACAGGGGCTCCTATGGCTACACCTTC.

The chain couples TRBV4-1 to TRBJ2-1; 8 bases agree with TRBD2. The CDR3 sequence is 16 residues long. Germline lookup yields CDR1 MGHRA and CDR2 YSYEKL. Unmatched junction bases numbered 10, after V lost 5 bases and J lost 4 bases. CDR3 DNA: TGCGCCAGCAGCTCTCCAGCGGGAGAGCCTTACAATGAGCAGTTCTTC. Its translation is CASSSPAGEPYNEQFF.

J is TRBJ1-1 and V is TRBV5-1, with D unresolved. Trimming cost V 0 bases and J 0 bases, with 9 bases left between them. The germline V gene has CDR1 SGHRS and CDR2 YFSETQ. The CDR3 is 15 residues long. In nucleotides, the CDR3 is TGCGCCAGCAGCTTGGGTTCAGGAATGAACACTGAAGCTTTCTTT. It specifies CASSLGSGMNTEAFF.

The chain has TRBV15 and TRBJ2-1; TRBD1 or TRBD2 may be the D gene (5 bases each). The CDR3 is made up of 15 amino acids. Germline lookup yields CDR1 LNHNV and CDR2 YYDKDF (reference sequence). The V end lost 0 bases, the J end lost 4 bases, and 10 bases lay between the germline ends. CDR3 protein: CATSRDSGPYNEQFF. The CDR3 region has the DNA TGTGCCACCAGCAGAGATTCGGGGCCGTACAATGAGCAGTTCTTC.

The chain has TRBV19 and TRBJ2-4, with 9 positions matching TRBD2. V trimming: 3 bases; J trimming: 9 bases; junction bases outside the gene matches: 15. The CDR3 spans 17 residues. Germline-derived CDR1 and CDR2 are LNHDA and SQIVND (reference sequence). The CDR3: CASSMWGVEREVGIQYF. The CDR3 DNA reads TGTGCCAGTAGTATGTGGGGGGTGGAGCGGGAGGTCGGCATTCAGTACTTC.

CDR3 amino acids: CASSLGTQRYTF. CDR3 in DNA: TGTGCCAGCAGCTTGGGAACTCAGCGCTACACCTTC. The rearrangement uses TRBV5-6 and TRBJ1-2; D unresolved. Germline assignment: CDR1 SGHDT and CDR2 YYEEEE. The V end lost 0 bases, the J end lost 9 bases, and 9 bases lay between the germline ends. The CDR3 totals 12 residues.

V is TRBV9 and J is TRBJ2-1, with 7 bases lining up with TRBD1. The CDR3 extends over 13 amino acids. Per the germline V gene, CDR1 is SGDLS and CDR2 is YYNGEE. J was trimmed by 6 bases and V by 0 bases; bases with no gene match: 0. Here the CDR3 DNA reads TGTGCCAGCAGCGTAGGACAGGGCAATGAGCAGTTCTTC. Protein product: CASSVGQGNEQFF.

This chain joins TRBV18 and TRBJ2-3; 10 positions match TRBD2. CDR1 and CDR2 (germline): KGHSH, LQKENI. With V trimmed by 2 bases and J by 0 bases, 2 bases remained unmatched. This CDR3 has 16 amino acids. DNA for the CDR3: TGTGCCAGCTCACCAGAGACTAGCGGGAGCACAGATACGCAGTATTTT. This encodes CASSPETSGSTDTQYF.

In its sample, this clone was seen a few times. The genes are TRBV4-3 and TRBJ2-1; 8 bases line up with TRBD2. In germline, CDR1 is LGHNA, CDR2 YSLEER. J was trimmed by 3 bases and V by 0 bases; bases with no gene match: 4. The CDR3 covers 16 residues. Here the CDR3 DNA reads TGCGCCAGCAGCCAAGATCGGGGGGGCTACTACAATGAGCAGTTCTTC. Translated, it gives CASSQDRGGYYNEQFF.

The rearrangement uses TRBV2 and TRBJ2-5, with TRBD2 identical over 13 bases. With 4 bases clipped from V and 2 bases from J, the junction kept 1 base outside the gene matches. The CDR3 is 15 residues long. Germline loops: CDR1 SNHLY, CDR2 FYNNEI. The chain's CDR3 is CASSGTSGRQETQYF. The CDR3 bases are TGTGCCAGCAGTGGGACTAGCGGGAGACAAGAGACCCAGTACTTC. Looking up the rest from reference TRBV2 and TRBJ2-5 gives the full variable domain: EPEVTQTPSHQVTQMGQEVILRCVPISNHLYFYWYRQILGQKVEFLVSFYNNEISEKSEIFDDQFSVERPDGSNFTLKIRSTKLEDSAMYFCASSGTSGRQETQYFGPGTRLLVL.